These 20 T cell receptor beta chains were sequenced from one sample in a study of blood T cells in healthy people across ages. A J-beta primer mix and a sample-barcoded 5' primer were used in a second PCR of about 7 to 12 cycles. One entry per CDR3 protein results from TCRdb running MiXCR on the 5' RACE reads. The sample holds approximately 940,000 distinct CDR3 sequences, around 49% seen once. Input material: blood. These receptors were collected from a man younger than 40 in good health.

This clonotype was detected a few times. CDR3 residues: CASSSDYLIGEQFF. The CDR3 DNA reads TGTGCCAGCTCGTCGGACTACCTGATCGGTGAGCAGTTCTTC. This sequence joins TRBV25-1 and TRBJ2-1, with a possible D match to TRBD2 (6 bases). Between the trimmed V and J ends, which lost 8 bases and 9 bases, there was a span of 20 bases. Germline lookup yields CDR1 MGHDK and CDR2 SYGVNS. The CDR3 runs 14 residues.

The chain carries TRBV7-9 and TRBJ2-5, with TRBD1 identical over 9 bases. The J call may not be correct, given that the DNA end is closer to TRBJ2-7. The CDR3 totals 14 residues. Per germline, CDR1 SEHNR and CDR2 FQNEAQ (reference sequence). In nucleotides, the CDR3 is TGTGCCAGCAGCTTTAGGGGACAGGGCTTCGAGCAGTACTTC. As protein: CASSFRGQGFEQYF.

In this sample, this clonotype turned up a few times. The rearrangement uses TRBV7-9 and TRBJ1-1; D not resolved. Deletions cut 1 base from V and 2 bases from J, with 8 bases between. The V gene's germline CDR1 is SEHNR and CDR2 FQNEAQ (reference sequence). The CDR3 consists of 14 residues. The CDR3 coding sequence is TGTGCCAGCAGCTTAGACGCGAGAAACACTGAAGCTTTCTTT. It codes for CASSLDARNTEAFF.

The CDR3 spells CASSGRNSNQPQHF. The DNA for the CDR3 is TGTGCCAGCAGTGGCCGGAATAGCAATCAGCCCCAGCATTTT. The V and J genes are TRBV6-1 and TRBJ1-5; the D is unclear. V lost 4 bases, J lost 0 bases, and 7 bases lay in between. CDR1 MNHNS and CDR2 SASEGT come from the germline V gene. CDR3 size: 14 residues.

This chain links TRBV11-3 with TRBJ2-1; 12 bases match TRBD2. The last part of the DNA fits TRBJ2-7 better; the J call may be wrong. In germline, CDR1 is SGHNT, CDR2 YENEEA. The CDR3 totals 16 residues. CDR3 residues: CASSLGASGGGNEQYF. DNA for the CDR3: TGTGCCAGCAGCTTAGGCGCTAGCGGGGGGGGCAATGAGCAGTACTTC.

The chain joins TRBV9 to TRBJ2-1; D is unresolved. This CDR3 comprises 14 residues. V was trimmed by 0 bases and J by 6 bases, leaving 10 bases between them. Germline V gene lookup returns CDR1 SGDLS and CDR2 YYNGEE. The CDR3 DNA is TGTGCCAGCAGCGTAGTATCTCAAGGCAATGAGCAGTTCTTC. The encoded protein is CASSVVSQGNEQFF. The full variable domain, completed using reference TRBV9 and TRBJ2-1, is DSGVTQTPKHLITATGQRVTLRCSPRSGDLSVYWYQQSLDQGLQFLIQYYNGEERAKGNILERFSAQQFPDLHSELNLSSLELGDSALYFCASSVVSQGNEQFFGPGTRLTVL.

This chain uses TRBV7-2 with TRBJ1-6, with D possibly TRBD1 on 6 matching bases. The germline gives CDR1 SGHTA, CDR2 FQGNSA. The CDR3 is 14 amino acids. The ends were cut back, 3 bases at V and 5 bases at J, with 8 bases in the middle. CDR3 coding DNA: TGTGCCAGCAGCTTTACAGGGAATAATTCACCCCTCCACTTT. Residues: CASSFTGNNSPLHF.

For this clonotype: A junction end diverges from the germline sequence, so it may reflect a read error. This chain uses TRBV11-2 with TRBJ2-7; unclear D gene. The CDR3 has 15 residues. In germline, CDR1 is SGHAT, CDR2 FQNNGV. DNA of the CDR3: TGTGTCAGCAGTCTCGCCCTTGACACAGTCTGCGAGCAGTACTTC. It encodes CVSSLALDTVCEQYF.

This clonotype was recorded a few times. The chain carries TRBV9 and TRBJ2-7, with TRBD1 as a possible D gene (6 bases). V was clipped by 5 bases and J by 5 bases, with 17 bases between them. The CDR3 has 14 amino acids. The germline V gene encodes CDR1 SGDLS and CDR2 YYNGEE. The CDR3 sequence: CASSRDRFEDEQYF. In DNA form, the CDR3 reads TGTGCCAGCAGTCGCGACAGGTTTGAGGACGAGCAGTACTTC.

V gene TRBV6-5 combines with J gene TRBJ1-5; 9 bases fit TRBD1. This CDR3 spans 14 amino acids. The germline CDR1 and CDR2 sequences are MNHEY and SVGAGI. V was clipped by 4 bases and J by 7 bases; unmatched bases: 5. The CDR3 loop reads CASSSGTGTQPQHF. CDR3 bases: TGTGCCAGCAGTTCCGGGACAGGGACCCAGCCCCAGCATTTT.

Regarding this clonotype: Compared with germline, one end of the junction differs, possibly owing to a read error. The DNA for the CDR3 is TGTGCCAACAGCCGTGGGGAAACAGGTACGCAGTACTTT. Encoded protein: CANSRGETGTQYF. The V call is TRBV6-6, the J call TRBJ2-3; the D gene is possibly TRBD1 (5 bases). Germline V gene lookup returns CDR1 MNHNY and CDR2 SVGAGI (reference sequence). The CDR3 has 13 residues.

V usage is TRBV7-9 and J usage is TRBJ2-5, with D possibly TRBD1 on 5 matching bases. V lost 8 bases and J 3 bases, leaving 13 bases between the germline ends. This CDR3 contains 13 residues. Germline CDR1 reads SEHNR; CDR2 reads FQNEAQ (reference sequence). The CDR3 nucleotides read TGTGCCAGCCGAACCTGGGGCGAAGAGACCCAGTACTTC. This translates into CASRTWGEETQYF.

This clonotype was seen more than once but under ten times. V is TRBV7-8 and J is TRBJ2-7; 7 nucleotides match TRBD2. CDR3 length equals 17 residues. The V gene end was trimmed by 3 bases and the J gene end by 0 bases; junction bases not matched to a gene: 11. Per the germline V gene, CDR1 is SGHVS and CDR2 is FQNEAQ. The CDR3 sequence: CASSFLPAGEASYEQYF. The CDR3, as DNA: TGTGCCAGCAGCTTTCTCCCCGCGGGGGAGGCCTCCTACGAGCAGTACTTC.

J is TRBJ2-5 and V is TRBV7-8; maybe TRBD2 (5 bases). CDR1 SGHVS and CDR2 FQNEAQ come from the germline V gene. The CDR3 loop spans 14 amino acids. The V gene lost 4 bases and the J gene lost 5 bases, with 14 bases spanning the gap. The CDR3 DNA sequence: TGTGCCAGCAGCTACCGAGGGCCGAGGGAGACCCAGTACTTC. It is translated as CASSYRGPRETQYF. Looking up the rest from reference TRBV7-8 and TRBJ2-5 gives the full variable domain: GAGVSQSPRYKVAKRGQDVALRCDPISGHVSLFWYQQALGQGPEFLTYFQNEAQLDKSGLPSDRFFAERPEGSVSTLKIQRTQQEDSAVYLCASSYRGPRETQYFGPGTRLLVL.

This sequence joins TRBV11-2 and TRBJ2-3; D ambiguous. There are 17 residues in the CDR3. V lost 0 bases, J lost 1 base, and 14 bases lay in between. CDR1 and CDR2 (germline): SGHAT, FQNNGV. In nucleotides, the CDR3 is TGTGCCAGCAGCTTAGATGTGGCGCCAGTAGGCACAGATACGCAGTATTTT. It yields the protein CASSLDVAPVGTDTQYF.

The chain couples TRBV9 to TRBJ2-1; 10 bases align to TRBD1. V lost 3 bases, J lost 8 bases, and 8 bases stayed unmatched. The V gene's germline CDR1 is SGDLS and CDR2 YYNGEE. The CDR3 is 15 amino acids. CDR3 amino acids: CASSARDRGWDEQFF. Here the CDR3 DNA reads TGTGCCAGCAGCGCCCGGGACAGGGGATGGGATGAGCAGTTCTTC.

For the CDR3, the DNA is TGTGCCAGCAGTGAAGCGACCCCCAGGGCGAACTATGGCTACACCTTC. Protein: CASSEATPRANYGYTF. The chain has TRBV6-1 and TRBJ1-2; D might be TRBD1 (5 bases). CDR1 and CDR2 (germline): MNHNS, SASEGT. This CDR3 contains 16 residues. The V and J ends lost 0 bases and 2 bases respectively, with 13 bases between them.

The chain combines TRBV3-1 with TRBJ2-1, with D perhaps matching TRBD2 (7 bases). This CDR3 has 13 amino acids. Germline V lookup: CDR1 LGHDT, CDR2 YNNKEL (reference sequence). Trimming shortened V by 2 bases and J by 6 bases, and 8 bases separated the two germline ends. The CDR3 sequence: CASSQRGGNEQFF. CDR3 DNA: TGTGCCAGCAGCCAAAGGGGGGGCAATGAGCAGTTCTTC.

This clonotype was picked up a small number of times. Here the CDR3 DNA reads TGTGCCAGCAGCCGCCGGGACAGGGGAAACGAGCAGTACTTC. It encodes CASSRRDRGNEQYF. The chain carries TRBV13 and TRBJ2-7, with 10 bases that match TRBD1. With 5 bases clipped from V and 5 bases from J, the junction kept 6 bases outside the gene matches. From germline, CDR1 is PRHDT and CDR2 FYEKMQ (reference sequence). The CDR3 consists of 14 residues.

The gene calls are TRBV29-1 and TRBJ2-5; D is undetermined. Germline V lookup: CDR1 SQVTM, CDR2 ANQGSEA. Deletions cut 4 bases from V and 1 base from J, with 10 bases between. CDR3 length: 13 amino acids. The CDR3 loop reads CSVAADTQETQYF. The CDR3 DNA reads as TGCAGCGTTGCCGCAGATACCCAAGAGACCCAGTACTTC. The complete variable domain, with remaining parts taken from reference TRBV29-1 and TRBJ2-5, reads SAVISQKPSRDICQRGTSLTIQCQVDSQVTMMFWYRQQPGQSLTLIATANQGSEATYESGFVIDKFPISRPNLTFSTLTVSNMSPEDSSIYLCSVAADTQETQYFGPGTRLLVL.